The sequence of this T cell receptor (beta chain) was determined in a study of early T cells in non-severe SARS-CoV-2 infection. The ends were cut back, 3 bases at V and 10 bases at J, with 15 bases in the middle. CDR1 is SGHAT, CDR2 FQNNGV, per germline. The CDR3 has 13 amino acids. This clonotype is categorized as medium-sized. TCRdb called the 5' RACE reads again in MiXCR, with one record for every CDR3 protein. The sample holds more than 35,000 distinct CDR3 sequences, 5% to 6.5% seen once. The gene calls are TRBV11-2 and TRBJ1-1; weak D call: TRBD1 (5 bases). Sequences were obtained from whole blood. The clonotype comes from an adult who was a healthcare worker with PCR-confirmed SARS-CoV-2 infection or an uninfected control (not recorded which). In DNA, the CDR3 is TGTGCCAGCAGCTTGTCCCCAGAGAGGGGAGCTTTCTTT. This sequence encodes CASSLSPERGAFF.